One sample yielded the 22 T cell receptor beta chains listed below, sequenced in a study of technical replicates of blood from several donors. Libraries were prepared by immunoSEQ multiplex PCR; TCRdb keeps only in-frame clonotypes and omits some of them. The table has about 88,000 clones, 85% to 95% seen once. Sequencing was carried out using T cells isolated from PBMCs. The origin of the receptors is a human donor in good health.

The chain uses TRBV29-1 and TRBJ2-7; D may be TRBD2 (6 bases). Germline CDR1 reads SQVTM; CDR2 reads ANQGSEA. Trimming removed 7 bases at V and 5 bases at J, with 18 bases between. The CDR3 spans 13 residues. The CDR3 protein is CSGRPSAGHEQYF. The CDR3 nucleotides are TGCAGCGGGAGACCTAGCGCTGGACACGAGCAGTACTTC.

This clone was recorded once. V is TRBV27 and J is TRBJ2-1; 9 bases line up with TRBD2. V lost 3 bases to trimming and J lost 6 bases; unmatched junction nucleotides: 9. Germline V gives CDR1 MNHEY, CDR2 SMNVEV (reference sequence). The CDR3 extends over 16 amino acids. The CDR3 loop reads CASSFLDAGGLNEQFF. The DNA of the CDR3 is TGTGCCAGCAGTTTTTTGGACGCGGGAGGGCTCAATGAGCAGTTCTTC.

The chain has TRBV5-4 and TRBJ1-5; 8 bases map to TRBD1. The V and J ends lost 5 bases and 4 bases, in that order; junction bases with no gene match: 8. CDR3 size: 15 residues. The germline V gene has CDR1 SGHNT and CDR2 YYREEE (reference sequence). The CDR3 nucleotides are TGTGCCAGCAGTCTAGACAGGGGAAGTAATCAGCCCCAGCATTTT. Its translation is CASSLDRGSNQPQHF.

V gene TRBV20-1 combines with J gene TRBJ1-1; 8 positions match TRBD1. Trimming removed 3 bases from V and 11 bases from J; junction bases left unmatched: 5. Germline V gene lookup returns CDR1 DFQATT and CDR2 SNEGSKA (reference sequence). The CDR3 loop spans 11 amino acids. The CDR3, as DNA: TGCAGTGCTAGTTCGACAGGGGTGGCTTTCTTT. Translating it yields CSASSTGVAFF.

The genes are TRBV9 and TRBJ2-1; D is uncertain. V was cut by 0 bases and J by 5 bases, with 15 bases left in between. Germline V gene lookup returns CDR1 SGDLS and CDR2 YYNGEE. This CDR3 is 16 amino acids long. CDR3 loop: CASSVDTVSLNNEQFF. CDR3 sequence (DNA): TGTGCCAGCAGCGTAGATACGGTCTCCCTGAACAATGAGCAGTTCTTC.

The chain joins TRBV7-2 to TRBJ2-7, with TRBD2 identical over 8 bases. The V gene's germline CDR1 is SGHTA and CDR2 FQGNSA. V gave up 5 bases and J gave up 5 bases; unmatched junction bases: 8. The CDR3 loop spans 14 amino acids. CDR3 nucleotide sequence: TGTGCCAGCAGCCCTCGGACTAGCAGCCACGAGCAGTACTTC. This sequence encodes CASSPRTSSHEQYF.

The chain is built from TRBV4-1 and TRBJ2-7, with a weak D call TRBD2 (6 bases). The length of the CDR3 is 18 residues. Germline V gene sequence: CDR1 MGHRA, CDR2 YSYEKL. The V gene lost 3 bases and the J gene lost 3 bases, with 24 bases spanning the gap. The CDR3 coding sequence is TGCGCCAGCAGCCACACCTTTTTGGGAGGTCCTGCTAACTACGAGCAGTACTTC. Residues: CASSHTFLGGPANYEQYF.

J is TRBJ1-2 and V is TRBV30; D unresolved. V was shortened by 7 bases and J by 4 bases, with 19 bases between the two germline ends. The V gene's germline CDR1 is GTSNPN and CDR2 SVGIG (reference sequence). CDR3 length: 14 amino acids. CDR3 residues: CASFDWTLTYGYTF. CDR3 nucleotides: TGTGCCTCCTTTGACTGGACTCTCACCTATGGCTACACCTTC.

The chain uses TRBV7-6 and TRBJ2-1; TRBD1 agrees at 8 bases. J lost 9 bases, V lost 2 bases, and 9 bases had no gene match. Germline-derived CDR1 and CDR2 are SGHVS and FNYEAQ. This CDR3 spans 15 amino acids. DNA of the CDR3: TGTGCCAGCAGCTTATCGGCAGGGGGCCTGGGTGAGCAGTTCTTC. It yields the protein CASSLSAGGLGEQFF.

This sequence joins TRBV10-3 and TRBJ1-3, with D possibly matching TRBD1 (6 bases). CDR1 is ENHRY, CDR2 SYGVKD, per germline. The CDR3 loop spans 15 amino acids. Trimming took 6 bases from V and 3 from J, leaving 15 bases between them. CDR3 residues: CAIRVQGRDGNTIYF. CDR3 nucleotides: TGTGCCATCAGAGTACAGGGTAGGGATGGAAACACCATATATTTT.

The gene calls are TRBV6-5 and TRBJ1-1; no definite D call. The CDR3 runs 11 residues. V lost 4 bases to trimming and J lost 3 bases, with 3 bases between them. Germline V gene sequence: CDR1 MNHEY, CDR2 SVGAGI. CDR3 DNA: TGTGCCAGCAGTTCCTACACTGAAGCTTTCTTT. Protein product: CASSSYTEAFF.

This rearrangement joins TRBV27 to TRBJ2-5; D remains unclear. The CDR3 has 15 residues. CDR1 and CDR2 (germline): MNHEY, SMNVEV (reference sequence). V was cut by 5 bases and J by 1 base, with 14 bases left in between. The CDR3 loop reads CASSPKILAQETQYF. DNA of the CDR3: TGTGCCAGCAGTCCGAAAATATTGGCCCAAGAGACCCAGTACTTC.

The V and J genes are TRBV5-1 and TRBJ2-7; 8 positions match TRBD2. CDR3 length: 14 amino acids. After removal of 2 bases from V and 2 bases from J, the junction contained 3 bases not matched to a gene. Germline CDR1 SGHRS, CDR2 YFSETQ. CDR3: CASSFGGGPYEQYF. The DNA for the CDR3 is TGCGCCAGCAGCTTTGGCGGGGGGCCCTACGAGCAGTACTTC.

The genes are TRBV4-1 and TRBJ1-2, with 9 positions matching TRBD1. This CDR3 has 17 amino acids. From germline, CDR1 is MGHRA and CDR2 YSYEKL. Trimming cost V 1 base and J 6 bases; bases outside gene matches: 12. CDR3: CASSQGQGDLYRDGYTF. CDR3 in DNA: TGCGCCAGCAGCCAAGGACAGGGGGATCTCTATCGGGATGGCTACACCTTC.

V is TRBV6-4 and J is TRBJ1-2, with 10 positions matching TRBD1. The V and J ends lost 0 bases and 6 bases, in that order; junction bases with no gene match: 4. The germline gives CDR1 MRHNA, CDR2 SNTAGT. The CDR3 extends over 15 amino acids. In DNA form, the CDR3 reads TGTGCCAGCAGTGACTCCCCCGGACAGGGGGATGGCTACACCTTC. This codes for CASSDSPGQGDGYTF.

This chain links TRBV5-1 with TRBJ1-1; 7 bases match TRBD1. With 0 bases clipped from V and 8 bases from J, the junction kept 10 bases outside the gene matches. Germline V lookup: CDR1 SGHRS, CDR2 YFSETQ. CDR3 length equals 15 residues. The CDR3 spells CASSLEPGGGLEAFF. The DNA of the CDR3 is TGCGCCAGCAGCTTGGAACCTGGAGGGGGCCTCGAAGCTTTCTTT.

The chain recombines TRBV4-2 with TRBJ2-7; 10 positions match TRBD2. J was trimmed by 6 bases and V by 3 bases; bases with no gene match: 23. The CDR3 has 20 residues. Per the germline V gene, CDR1 is LGHNA and CDR2 is YNFKEQ. CDR3 loop: CASSHQEYSSGSQFYREQYF. The CDR3 DNA is TGTGCCAGCAGCCATCAAGAATATTCTAGCGGGAGTCAATTTTATCGCGAGCAGTACTTC.

The chain recombines TRBV27 with TRBJ2-1; 8 bases fit TRBD2. The CDR3 length is 17 residues. V shed 3 bases and J 7 bases; nucleotides not matched to a gene: 14. Germline V gene lookup returns CDR1 MNHEY and CDR2 SMNVEV (reference sequence). CDR3 loop: CASSFTGGSLLLNEQFF. The CDR3 DNA reads as TGTGCCAGCAGTTTTACGGGGGGGTCCCTCTTGTTGAATGAGCAGTTCTTC.

The chain carries TRBV9 and TRBJ1-3, with 10 positions matching TRBD1. Germline assignment: CDR1 SGDLS and CDR2 YYNGEE. V shed 0 bases, J shed 3 bases, and the junction held 9 bases outside the gene matches. The CDR3 consists of 18 residues. This chain's CDR3 is CASSVDRGTGDGGNTIYF. DNA of the CDR3: TGTGCCAGCAGCGTAGATCGTGGGACAGGGGATGGTGGAAACACCATATATTTT.

The chain uses TRBV6-1 and TRBJ2-7; TRBD2 might be the D (5 bases). The CDR3 runs to 11 residues. Germline values: CDR1 MNHNS, CDR2 SASEGT. Trimming removed 5 bases at V and 5 bases at J, with 7 bases between. CDR3 in amino acids: CASSRGNEQYF. The CDR3 region has the DNA TGTGCCAGCAGTAGAGGGAACGAGCAGTACTTC.

The CDR3 DNA sequence: TGTGCCAGCAGCTTGTGGGGGCACCAAGAGAAGACCCAGTACTTC. Its translation is CASSLWGHQEKTQYF. The rearrangement uses TRBV5-4 and TRBJ2-5, with TRBD1 as a possible D gene (6 bases). The CDR3 loop spans 15 amino acids. V was pared by 1 base and J by 6 bases, with 16 bases between. Germline assignment: CDR1 SGHNT and CDR2 YYREEE (reference sequence).

The V gene is TRBV7-9, the J gene TRBJ2-2; perhaps TRBD1 as D (6 bases). Trimming stripped 1 base from V and 3 bases from J, with 12 bases between. From germline, CDR1 is SEHNR and CDR2 FQNEAQ (reference sequence). This CDR3 contains 16 residues. CDR3 amino acids: CASSLDTGKDTGELFF. CDR3 nucleotide sequence: TGTGCCAGCAGCTTAGATACAGGGAAGGACACCGGGGAGCTGTTTTTT.